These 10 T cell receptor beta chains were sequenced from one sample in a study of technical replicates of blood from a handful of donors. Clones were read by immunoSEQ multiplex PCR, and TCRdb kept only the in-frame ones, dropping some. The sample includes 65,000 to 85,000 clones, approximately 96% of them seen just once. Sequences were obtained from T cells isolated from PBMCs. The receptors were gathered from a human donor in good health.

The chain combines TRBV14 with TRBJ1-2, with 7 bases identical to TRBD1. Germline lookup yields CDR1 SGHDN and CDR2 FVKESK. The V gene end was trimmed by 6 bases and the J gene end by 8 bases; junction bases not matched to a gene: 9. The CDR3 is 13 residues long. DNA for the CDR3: TGTGCCAGCAGGCGACAGGGAACGGAGGGCTACACCTTC. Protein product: CASRRQGTEGYTF.

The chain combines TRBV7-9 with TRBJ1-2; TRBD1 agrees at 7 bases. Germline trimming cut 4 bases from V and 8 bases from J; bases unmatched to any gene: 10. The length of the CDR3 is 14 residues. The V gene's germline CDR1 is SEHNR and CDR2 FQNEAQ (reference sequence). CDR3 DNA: TGTGCCAGCAGCTCCGGAGGGGGCCGTGAAGGCTACACCTTC. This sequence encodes CASSSGGGREGYTF.

The CDR3 region is CASKTDLAAGELFF. CDR3 in DNA: TGTGCCAGTAAGACTGACTTGGCCGCCGGGGAGCTGTTTTTT. This chain uses TRBV27 with TRBJ2-2; no clear D. This CDR3 spans 14 amino acids. V lost 9 bases, J lost 6 bases, and 17 bases lay in between. CDR1 and CDR2 (germline): MNHEY, SMNVEV (reference sequence).

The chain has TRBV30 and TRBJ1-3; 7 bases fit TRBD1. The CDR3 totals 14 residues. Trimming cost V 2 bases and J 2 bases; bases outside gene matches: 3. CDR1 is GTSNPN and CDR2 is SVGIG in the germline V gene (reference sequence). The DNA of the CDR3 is TGTGCCTGGAGTACAGGGGCCGCTGGAAACACCATATATTTT. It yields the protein CAWSTGAAGNTIYF.

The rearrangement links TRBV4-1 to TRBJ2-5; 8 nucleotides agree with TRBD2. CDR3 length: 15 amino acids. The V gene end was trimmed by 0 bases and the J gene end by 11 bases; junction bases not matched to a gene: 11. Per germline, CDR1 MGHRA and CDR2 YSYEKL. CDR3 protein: CASSQDSGSGRRQYF. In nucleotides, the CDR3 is TGCGCCAGCAGCCAAGATTCGGGGAGCGGGAGAAGGCAGTACTTC.

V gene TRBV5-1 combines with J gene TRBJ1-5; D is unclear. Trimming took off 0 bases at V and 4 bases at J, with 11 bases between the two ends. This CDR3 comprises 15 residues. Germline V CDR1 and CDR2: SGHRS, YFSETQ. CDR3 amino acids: CASSLDGHSNQPQHF. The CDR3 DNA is TGCGCCAGCAGCTTGGACGGTCACTCTAATCAGCCCCAGCATTTT.

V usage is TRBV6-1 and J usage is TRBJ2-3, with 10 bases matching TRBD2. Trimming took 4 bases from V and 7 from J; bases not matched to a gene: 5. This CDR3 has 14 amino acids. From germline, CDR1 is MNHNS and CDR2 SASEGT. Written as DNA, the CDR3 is TGTGCCAGCAGTGCTAGCGGGAGTGAAAATACGCAGTATTTT. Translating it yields CASSASGSENTQYF.

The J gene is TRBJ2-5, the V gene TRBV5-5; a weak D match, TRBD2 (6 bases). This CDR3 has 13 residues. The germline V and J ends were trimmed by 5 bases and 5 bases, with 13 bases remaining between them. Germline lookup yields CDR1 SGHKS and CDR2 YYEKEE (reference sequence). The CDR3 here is CASSPGGVETQYF. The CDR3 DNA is TGTGCCAGCAGTCCCGGCGGGGTGGAGACCCAGTACTTC. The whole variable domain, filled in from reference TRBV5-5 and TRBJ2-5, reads DAGVTQSPTHLIKTRGQQVTLRCSPISGHKSVSWYQQVLGQGPQFIFQYYEKEERGRGNFPDRFSARQFPNYSSELNVNALLLGDSALYLCASSPGGVETQYFGPGTRLLVL.

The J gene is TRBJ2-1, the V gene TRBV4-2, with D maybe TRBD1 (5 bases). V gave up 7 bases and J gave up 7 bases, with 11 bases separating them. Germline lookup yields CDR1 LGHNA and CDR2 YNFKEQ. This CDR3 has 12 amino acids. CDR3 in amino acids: CASTVGANEQFF. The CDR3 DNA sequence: TGTGCCAGCACAGTAGGGGCGAATGAGCAGTTCTTC.

The CDR3 DNA reads TGTGCCAGCAGTTACTCCGAGGGCAGAGAAGCTTTCTTT. Protein sequence: CASSYSEGREAFF. The chain uses TRBV6-6 and TRBJ1-1; D is uncertain. This CDR3 has 13 residues. Germline V lookup: CDR1 MNHNY, CDR2 SVGAGI (reference sequence). Trimming shortened V by 0 bases and J by 8 bases, and 10 bases separated the two germline ends.